The sequence of this T cell receptor (beta chain) was determined in a study of siplizumab effects on memory and regulatory T cells (dated by TCRdb to the late 2010s). Context from the whole study: The effect of the anti-CD2 antibody siplizumab on alloreactive T-cell subsets was examined in allogeneic mixed lymphocyte reactions constructed from human PBMCs. The full study reports these points: Compared with memory T cells, unstimulated naive T cells appeared more diverse, and naive cells seemed to make a substantial contribution to the alloresponse. In reactions with siplizumab, an average of about 62% of mappable alloreactive CD4+ clones were Treg-derived, compared with roughly 27% in control reactions. Siplizumab significantly reduced the cumulative frequency of alloreactive sequences traceable to unstimulated CD4+ memory T cells. The suppressive function of proliferating Tregs from siplizumab cultures was not functionally confirmed. About 80-96% of proliferating CD4+ or CD8+ clones could not be given a naive or memory phenotype. Because sequences below about 10^-5 frequency were poorly captured, only a minor fraction of alloreactive clones could be mapped to unstimulated subsets.

Concerning this clone: Its binding antigen is unknown. Base qualities are not at hand, and no much larger clone is one base apart.

In three donor pairs, further sequencing was done on unstimulated CD8+ naive, CD4+ memory, CD8+ TEMRA, CD4+ naive and CD8+ effector memory subsets. Sorted unstimulated T cells and proliferating T cells recovered from mixed lymphocyte reactions were subjected to TCRbeta CDR3 sequencing. Fresh whole blood from approximately 9 HLA-typed healthy donors was used to isolate PBMCs. V is shortened by 3 bases, J by 2 bases, and the region joining them spans 13 bases. CDR1 is given as LNHNV and CDR2 as YYDKDF, both from the germline V gene (reference sequence). The CDR3 holds 15 amino acids from the cysteine to the phenylalanine. Only the CDR3 portion is preserved as DNA: 45 bases, with reading frame beginning at the first base. The library was produced with the immunoSEQ multiplex PCR assay. The deep sequencing platform assayed around 94,000 TCR templates per sample. Genomic DNA extracted from sorted T cells was used for TCRbeta CDR3 sequencing. The paper's processing steps were these. Clonal analysis of TCRbeta CDR3 data was done in the R programming language. Comparing unstimulated samples against CFSE-low samples taken after the reaction was how alloreactive CD4+ and CD8+ clones were defined. Alloreactive CD4+ clones were assigned to regulatory or non-regulatory origin by matching sequences to sorted unstimulated Treg and non-Treg repertoires. Imported from immuneACCESS, the table was reduced by TCRdb to in-frame sequences with V and J called. These copies leave out some clones; in studies compared against another copy, an unresolved V gene accounts for under half, and the cause of the remainder is not known. Clone size and V and J calls were adopted from that table, with D and trimming inferred from the DNA. In all, the sample holds tens of thousands of clones, and 75% to 90% of those were seen once. The leading ten clones occupy about 3.5% of the sample.

This clonotype was obtained from a human donor in good health. The rearrangement joined TRBV15 to TRBJ2-5; matching of 5 bases hints at TRBD2 as the D gene. Sequencing was carried out using memory CD4+ T cells sorted from blood. Reading the label with the study, this specimen's cell subset or site is: unstimulated CD4+ memory T cells. The nucleotides read TGTGCCACCAGCAGCTTTACTAGTAAACAAGAGACCCAGTACTTC. This is translated as CATSSFTSKQETQYF. Outside the CDR3, residues come from the reference TRBV15 and TRBJ2-5 proteins, so the full variable domain is: DAMVIQNPRYQVTQFGKPVTLSCSQTLNHNVMYWYQQKSSQAPKLLFHYYDKDFNNEADTPDNFQSRRPNTSFCFLDIRSPGLGDTAMYLCATSSFTSKQETQYFGPGTRLLVL.